What follows describes a single T cell receptor beta chain. The antigen is undetermined. The sample belongs to a study of T cell responses to AZD1222 COVID-19 vaccine. General study findings and limits: Donors were largely white British and mainly female; clonal diversity was possibly underestimated. With dominance at 160-218 and 743-854, vaccine-associated CD4 TCRs spanned spike.

Here immunoSEQ multiplex PCR was the method, and the copy in TCRdb shows in-frame clones only, minus some. This table has about 110,000 clones, around 88% appearing once. V lost 3 bases to trimming and J lost 1 base, with 6 bases between them. The CDR3 is made up of 13 amino acids. Germline CDR1 and CDR2: SGHNT and YENEEA. The rearrangement links TRBV11-3 to TRBJ1-1, with no clear D. This TCR was sampled from an adult in good health. This sample comprised peripheral blood, obtained on day 0 of AZD1222 vaccination. CDR3 sequence reads: CASSFRENTEAFF. The CDR3 DNA reads as TGTGCCAGCAGCTTTCGGGAGAACACTGAAGCTTTCTTT.